The source of this TCR beta chain is a study of Ad26.COV2.S vaccination and SARS-CoV-2 variants. Across the study: The study gave Ad26.COV2.S intramuscularly, once or twice 56 days apart.

Generated by immunoSEQ multiplex PCR, the TCRdb table keeps only in-frame clones and is missing some. Of around 380,000 clones in the sample, about 85% were seen once. This clone was seen once. The antigen remains undetermined. Findings and caveats of the study: Total T cell responses, in the TCR breadth and depth analyses, may have been underestimated.

Regarding treatment: around 19 received Ad26.COV2.S at low or high dose, single or two shots; roughly five received placebo; per-sample allocation not given. Specimen acquisition occurred on day 63 following the initial vaccine or placebo injection. At a Boston site, the person donating was an adult of 18-55 years. Vaccination used an Ad26 vector expressing Wuhan-strain SARS-CoV-2 spike. The trim removed 2 bases at V and 4 bases at J, leaving 9 bases unmatched. There are 15 residues in the CDR3. Germline CDR1 is GTSNPN and CDR2 is SVGIG (reference sequence). Sequencing used peripheral blood, obtained in a trial of Ad26.COV2.S vaccine versus placebo. This rearrangement joins TRBV30 to TRBJ2-7; TRBD1 matches at 9 bases. This clonotype originated in a person aged 18 to 65 who received the Ad26.COV2.S COVID-19 vaccine or a placebo. CDR3 bases: TGTGCCTGGAGTCCTATGACAGGGGGAAAATACGAGCAGTACTTC. This sequence encodes CAWSPMTGGKYEQYF. Supplemented by reference TRBV30 and TRBJ2-7, the full variable domain reads SQTIHQWPATLVQPVGSPLSLECTVEGTSNPNLYWYRQAAGRGLQLLFYSVGIGQISSEVPQNLSASRPQDRQFILSSKKLLLSDSGFYLCAWSPMTGGKYEQYFGPGTRLTVT.